A single sample is the source of the 7 T cell receptor beta chains below, sequenced in a study of molecular identifiers for immune sequencing clone quantification (dated by TCRdb to the late 2010s). To prepare the library, PCR was applied. TCRdb names Illumina MiSeq as the instrument used. Using fastp trimming at Q25 and MiXCR clonotype assembly, TCRdb reanalyzed the public sequencing data and kept in-frame beta chains. Each entry is one CDR3 protein sequence, shown with its most common DNA and genes. The sample records about 36,000 distinct CDR3 sequences, around 18% of which are singletons. 5.5% to 7.5% of the sample is taken by the ten largest. Specimen: naive CD8+ T cells from blood, with Jurkat cell RNA spiked in. The cell subset or site label corresponds to: FACS-sorted CD8+CD4-CCR7+CD45RA+ naive T cells. These TCRs come from a human donor in good health. Some libraries in this study had Jurkat cell RNA spiked in.

On this clonotype itself: Possible read error: a much larger clone is one base away. This chain joins TRBV10-3 and TRBJ2-7; D call uncertain. The CDR3 is 18 amino acids. Germline-derived CDR1 and CDR2 are ENHRY and SYGVKD. V was trimmed by 0 bases and J by 0 bases, leaving 18 bases between them. The CDR3 spells CAISESIVRARISYEQYF. CDR3 nucleotides: TGTGCCATCAGTGAGTCGATAGTACGGGCCAGGATCTCCTACGAGCAGTACTTC.

This chain uses TRBV19 with TRBJ1-1; D gene ambiguous. V gave up 1 base and J gave up 3 bases, with 9 bases separating them. This CDR3 spans 14 amino acids. Germline V gene data show CDR1 as LNHDA and CDR2 as SQIVND (reference sequence). CDR3 sequence reads: CASSIGGPDTEAFF. CDR3 nucleotide sequence: TGTGCCAGTAGTATAGGGGGTCCGGACACTGAAGCTTTCTTT. Variable domain in full (rest from reference TRBV19 and TRBJ1-1): DGGITQSPKYLFRKEGQNVTLSCEQNLNHDAMYWYRQDPGQGLRLIYYSQIVNDFQKGDIAEGYSVSREKKESFPLTVTSAQKNPTAFYLCASSIGGPDTEAFFGQGTRLTVV.

This clonotype was detected many times. The V and J genes are TRBV6-2 or TRBV6-3 and TRBJ2-1, with TRBD1 identical over 9 bases. The V gene's germline CDR1 is MNHEY and CDR2 SVGEGT. Trimming at V came to 5 bases and at J to 4 bases, leaving 6 bases not matched to a gene. The CDR3 spans 15 residues. The CDR3 sequence is CASSLRDRDYNEQFF. The CDR3 coding sequence is TGTGCCAGCAGTCTCCGGGACAGGGATTACAATGAGCAGTTCTTC.

This clonotype was found many times. The chain combines TRBV7-9 with TRBJ2-1; no reliable D call. Trimming took off 5 bases at V and 6 bases at J, with 8 bases between the two ends. The CDR3 covers 12 residues. Germline V lookup: CDR1 SEHNR, CDR2 FQNEAQ (reference sequence). The CDR3 reads CASSLVSNEQFF. CDR3 coding DNA: TGTGCCAGCAGCCTTGTCTCCAATGAGCAGTTCTTC.

This clonotype was recorded at least ten times. CDR3 nucleotide sequence: TGTGCCAGCAGCTCCAGGTGGTCGGTTTCTGGGGCCAACGTCCTGACTTTC. Translated, it gives CASSSRWSVSGANVLTF. The chain combines TRBV6-5 with TRBJ2-6; D gene unclear. The CDR3 is made up of 17 amino acids. CDR1 is MNHEY and CDR2 is SVGAGI in the germline V gene. Trimming removed 6 bases from V and 1 base from J, with 16 bases in between.

To note about this clonotype: This may be a read error: a much more frequent sequence differs by one nucleotide. The gene calls are TRBV29-1 and TRBJ2-3, with 11 positions matching TRBD1. In germline, CDR1 is SQVTM, CDR2 ANQGSEA. The V gene end was trimmed by 3 bases and the J gene end by 4 bases; junction bases not matched to a gene: 3. This CDR3 comprises 14 residues. The CDR3 is CSVETDRGPDTQYF. DNA of the CDR3: TGCAGCGTTGAGACGGACAGGGGGCCAGATACGCAGTATTTT.

This clonotype was observed many times. The chain couples TRBV15 to TRBJ2-1; D unresolved. CDR3 length: 13 amino acids. The germline gives CDR1 LNHNV, CDR2 YYDKDF (reference sequence). Trimming stripped 4 bases from V and 5 bases from J, with 9 bases between. The CDR3 loop is CATSNRPDNEQFF. CDR3 nucleotides: TGTGCCACCAGCAACCGACCCGACAATGAGCAGTTCTTC.